A selection of T cell receptor beta chains follows, all from one sample in a study of OX40 agonist ivuxolimab in advanced cancers. Some clones are missing from TCRdb's copy, which holds only in-frame ones; the method was immunoSEQ multiplex PCR. The repertoire consists of just over 90,000 clones, with approximately 94% occurring once and the leading ten covering around 3%. Here the sequenced sample was CD4+ or CD8+ T cells sorted from blood, taken in a trial of the OX40 agonist ivuxolimab. These receptors were taken from an adult with an advanced solid tumor such as melanoma, head and neck, liver or kidney cancer. The CDR3 runs from the conserved cysteine through the conserved F or W. A D gene is named only where the DNA matches it firmly. The size entry is marked missing in some rows and otherwise reads once, few, many or a size class.

TRBV19	NA	TRBD2	TRBJ2-3	CASSLAGGLTDTQYF	TGTGCCAGTAGTCTAGCGGGAGGCCTCACAGATACGCAGTATTTT
TRBV19	few	NA	TRBJ1-6	CASSIKQFSYNSPLHF	TGTGCCAGTAGTATTAAGCAATTCTCCTATAATTCACCCCTCCACTTT
TRBV11-2	NA	NA	TRBJ2-1	CASSFGSSSYNEQFF	TGTGCCAGCAGCTTCGGCAGCAGCTCCTACAATGAGCAGTTCTTC
TRBV19	NA	NA	TRBJ2-5	CASSSYQETQYF	TGTGCCAGTAGTTCGTACCAAGAGACCCAGTACTTC
TRBV5-1	NA	NA	TRBJ2-7	CASSFAGGGEQYF	TGCGCCAGCAGCTTCGCTGGCGGAGGCGAGCAGTACTTC
TRBV9	NA	TRBD1	TRBJ2-3	CASSVAGTGGMNTQYF	TGTGCCAGCAGCGTAGCAGGGACAGGGGGAATGAATACGCAGTATTTT
TRBV7-8	once	NA	TRBJ2-1	CASSVRAGAIGSYNEQFF	TGTGCCAGCAGCGTGAGAGCGGGCGCCATTGGCTCCTACAATGAGCAGTTCTTC
TRBV28	NA	NA	TRBJ1-4	CASSLGIRGPAFF	TGTGCCAGCAGTTTAGGCATTCGGGGCCCTGCCTTCTTT
TRBV11-2	few	NA	TRBJ2-3	CASSLYLPPDTQYF	TGTGCCAGCAGCTTATACCTCCCGCCAGATACGCAGTATTTT
TRBV7-9	once	NA	TRBJ1-5	CASSTWNNQPQHF	TGTGCCAGCAGCACCTGGAACAATCAGCCCCAGCATTTT
TRBV11-2	NA	NA	TRBJ2-7	CASSPWQAPYEQYF	TGTGCCAGCAGCCCTTGGCAGGCCCCCTACGAGCAGTACTTC
TRBV9	NA	TRBD1	TRBJ2-7	CASSPWDRPYEQYF	TGTGCCAGCAGCCCGTGGGACAGACCCTACGAGCAGTACTTC